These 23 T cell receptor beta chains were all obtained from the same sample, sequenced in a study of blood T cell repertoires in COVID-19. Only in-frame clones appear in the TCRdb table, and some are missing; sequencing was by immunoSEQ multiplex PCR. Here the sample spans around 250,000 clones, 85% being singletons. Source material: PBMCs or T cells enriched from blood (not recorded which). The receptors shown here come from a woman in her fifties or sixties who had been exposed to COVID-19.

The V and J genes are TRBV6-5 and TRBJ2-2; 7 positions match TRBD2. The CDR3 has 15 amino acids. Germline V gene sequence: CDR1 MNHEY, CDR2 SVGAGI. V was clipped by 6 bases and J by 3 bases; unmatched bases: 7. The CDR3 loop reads CASRPTGRDTGELFF. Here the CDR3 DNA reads TGTGCCAGCAGACCTACTGGGAGGGACACCGGGGAGCTGTTTTTT.

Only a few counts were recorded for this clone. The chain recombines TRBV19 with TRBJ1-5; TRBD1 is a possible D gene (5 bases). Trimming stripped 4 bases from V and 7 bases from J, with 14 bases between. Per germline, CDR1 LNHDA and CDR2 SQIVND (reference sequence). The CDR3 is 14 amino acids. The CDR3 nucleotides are TGTGCCAGTAGTAACGCGTACGGGGGACAGCCCCAGCATTTT. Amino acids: CASSNAYGGQPQHF.

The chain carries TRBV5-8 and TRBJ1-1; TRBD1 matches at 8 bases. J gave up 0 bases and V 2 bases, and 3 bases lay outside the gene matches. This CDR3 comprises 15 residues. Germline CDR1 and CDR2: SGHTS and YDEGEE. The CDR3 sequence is CASSFRTGLNTEAFF. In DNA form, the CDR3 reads TGTGCCAGCAGCTTTCGGACAGGGCTGAACACTGAAGCTTTCTTT.

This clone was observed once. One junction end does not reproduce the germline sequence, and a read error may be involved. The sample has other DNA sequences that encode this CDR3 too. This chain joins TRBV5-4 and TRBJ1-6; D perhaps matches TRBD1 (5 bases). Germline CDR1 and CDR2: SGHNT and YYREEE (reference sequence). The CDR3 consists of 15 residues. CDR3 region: CASSLDNSYNSPLHF. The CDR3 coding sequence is TGTGCCAGCAGTTTGGACAACTCCTATAATTCACCCCTCCACTTT.

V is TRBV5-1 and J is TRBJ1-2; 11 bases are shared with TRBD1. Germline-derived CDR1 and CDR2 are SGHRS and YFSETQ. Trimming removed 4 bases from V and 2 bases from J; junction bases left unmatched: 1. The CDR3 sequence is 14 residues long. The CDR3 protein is CASSGDRGNYGYTF. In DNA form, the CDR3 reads TGCGCCAGCAGCGGGGACAGGGGGAACTATGGCTACACCTTC.

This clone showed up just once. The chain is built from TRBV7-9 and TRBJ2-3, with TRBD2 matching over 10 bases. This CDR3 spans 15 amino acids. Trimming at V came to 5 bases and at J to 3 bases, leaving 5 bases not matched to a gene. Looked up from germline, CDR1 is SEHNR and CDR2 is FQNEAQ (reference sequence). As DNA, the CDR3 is TGTGCCAGCAGCCTGAGCGGGGGGGCAACAGATACGCAGTATTTT. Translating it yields CASSLSGGATDTQYF.

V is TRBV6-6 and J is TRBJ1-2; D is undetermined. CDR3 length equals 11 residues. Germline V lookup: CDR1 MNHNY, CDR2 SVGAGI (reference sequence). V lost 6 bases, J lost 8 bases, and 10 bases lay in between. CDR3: CASRPGSGYTF. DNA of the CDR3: TGTGCCAGCAGGCCAGGATCCGGCTACACCTTC.

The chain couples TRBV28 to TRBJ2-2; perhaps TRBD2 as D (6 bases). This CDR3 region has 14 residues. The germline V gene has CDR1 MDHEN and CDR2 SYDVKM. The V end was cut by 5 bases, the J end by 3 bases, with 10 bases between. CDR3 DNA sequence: TGTGCCAGCAGTAGGGGACTTTACACCGGGGAGCTGTTTTTT. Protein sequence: CASSRGLYTGELFF.

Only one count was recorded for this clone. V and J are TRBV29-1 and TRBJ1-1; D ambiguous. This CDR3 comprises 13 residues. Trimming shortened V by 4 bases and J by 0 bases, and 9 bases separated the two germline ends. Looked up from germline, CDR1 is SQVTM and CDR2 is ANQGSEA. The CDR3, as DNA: TGCAGCGTTGGGCGGGTAATGAACACTGAAGCTTTCTTT. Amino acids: CSVGRVMNTEAFF. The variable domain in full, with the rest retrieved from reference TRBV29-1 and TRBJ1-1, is SAVISQKPSRDICQRGTSLTIQCQVDSQVTMMFWYRQQPGQSLTLIATANQGSEATYESGFVIDKFPISRPNLTFSTLTVSNMSPEDSSIYLCSVGRVMNTEAFFGQGTRLTVV.

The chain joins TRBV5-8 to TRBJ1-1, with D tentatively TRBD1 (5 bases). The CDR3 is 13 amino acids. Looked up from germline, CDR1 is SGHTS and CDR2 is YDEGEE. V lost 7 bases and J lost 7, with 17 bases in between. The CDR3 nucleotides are TGTGCCAGCGAGACTTTTAGGGGCGTTGAAGCTTTCTTT. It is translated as CASETFRGVEAFF. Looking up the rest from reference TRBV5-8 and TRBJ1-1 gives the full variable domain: EAGVTQSPTHLIKTRGQQATLRCSPISGHTSVYWYQQALGLGLQFLLWYDEGEERNRGNFPPRFSGRQFPNYSSELNVNALELEDSALYLCASETFRGVEAFFGQGTRLTVV.

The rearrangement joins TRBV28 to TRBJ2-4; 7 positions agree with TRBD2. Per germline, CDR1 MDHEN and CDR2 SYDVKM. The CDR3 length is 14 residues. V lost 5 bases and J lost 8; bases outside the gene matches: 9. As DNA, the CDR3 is TGTGCCAGCAGTGGCGGGGGTCTTGGGGACATTCAGTACTTC. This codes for CASSGGGLGDIQYF.

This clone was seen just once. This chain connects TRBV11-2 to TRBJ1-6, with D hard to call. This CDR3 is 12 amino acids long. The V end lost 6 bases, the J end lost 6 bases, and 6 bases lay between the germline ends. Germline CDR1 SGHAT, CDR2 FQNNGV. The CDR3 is CASSQINSPLHF. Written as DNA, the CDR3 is TGTGCCAGCAGTCAGATTAATTCACCCCTCCACTTT.

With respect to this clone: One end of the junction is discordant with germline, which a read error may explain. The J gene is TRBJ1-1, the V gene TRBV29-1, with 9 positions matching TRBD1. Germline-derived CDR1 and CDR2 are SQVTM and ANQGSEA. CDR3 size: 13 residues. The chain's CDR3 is CTVNRGLNTEAFF. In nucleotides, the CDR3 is TGCACCGTTAACAGGGGGCTGAACACTGAAGCTTTCTTT.

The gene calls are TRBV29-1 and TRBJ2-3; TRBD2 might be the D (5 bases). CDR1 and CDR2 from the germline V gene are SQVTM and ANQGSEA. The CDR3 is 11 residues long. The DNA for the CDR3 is TGCAGTCTTGCCACACCGGGAAACCAGTATTTT. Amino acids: CSLATPGNQYF.

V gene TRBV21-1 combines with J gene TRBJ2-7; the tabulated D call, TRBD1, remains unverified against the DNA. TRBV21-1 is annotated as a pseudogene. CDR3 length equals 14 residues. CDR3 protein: CASPTREGAYEQYF. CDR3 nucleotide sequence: TGTGCCAGCCCCACGCGCGAGGGGGCCTACGAGCAGTACTTC.

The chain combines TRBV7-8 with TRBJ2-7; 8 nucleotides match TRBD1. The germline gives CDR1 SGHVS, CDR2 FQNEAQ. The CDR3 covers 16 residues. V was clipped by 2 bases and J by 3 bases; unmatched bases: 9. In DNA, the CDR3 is TGTGCCAGCAGCTTAAGTGAAGGACAGGGCCGCTACGAGCAGTACTTC. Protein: CASSLSEGQGRYEQYF.

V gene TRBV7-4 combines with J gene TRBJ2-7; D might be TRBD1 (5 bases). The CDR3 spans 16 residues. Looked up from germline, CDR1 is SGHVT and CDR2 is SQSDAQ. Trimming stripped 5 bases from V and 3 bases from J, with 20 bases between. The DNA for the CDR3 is TGTGCCAGCAGCCAGGGTGGGCAGATTACATGCTACGAGCAGTACTTC. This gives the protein CASSQGGQITCYEQYF.

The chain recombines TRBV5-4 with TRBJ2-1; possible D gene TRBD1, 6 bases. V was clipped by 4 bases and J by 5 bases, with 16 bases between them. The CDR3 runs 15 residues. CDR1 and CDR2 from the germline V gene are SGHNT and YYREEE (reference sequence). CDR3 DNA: TGTGCCAGCAGCCGCGACGGGACAAGACACAATGAGCAGTTCTTC. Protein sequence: CASSRDGTRHNEQFF. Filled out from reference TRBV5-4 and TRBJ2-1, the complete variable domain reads ETGVTQSPTHLIKTRGQQVTLRCSSQSGHNTVSWYQQALGQGPQFIFQYYREEENGRGNFPPRFSGLQFPNYSSELNVNALELDDSALYLCASSRDGTRHNEQFFGPGTRLTVL.

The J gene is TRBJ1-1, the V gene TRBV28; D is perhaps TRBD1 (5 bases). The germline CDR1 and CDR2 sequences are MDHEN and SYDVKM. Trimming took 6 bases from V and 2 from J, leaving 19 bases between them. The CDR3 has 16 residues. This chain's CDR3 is CASRLQGGRVNTEAFF. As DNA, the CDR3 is TGTGCCAGCAGACTCCAGGGAGGTCGAGTAAACACTGAAGCTTTCTTT.

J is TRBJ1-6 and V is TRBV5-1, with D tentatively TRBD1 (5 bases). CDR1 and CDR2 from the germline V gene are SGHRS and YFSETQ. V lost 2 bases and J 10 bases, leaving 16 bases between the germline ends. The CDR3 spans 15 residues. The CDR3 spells CASSFQGPLGSPLHF. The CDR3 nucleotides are TGCGCCAGCAGCTTCCAGGGCCCTTTGGGGTCACCCCTCCACTTT.

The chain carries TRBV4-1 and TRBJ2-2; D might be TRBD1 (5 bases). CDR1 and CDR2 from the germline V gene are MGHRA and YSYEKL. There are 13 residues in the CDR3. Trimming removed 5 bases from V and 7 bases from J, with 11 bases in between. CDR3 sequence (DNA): TGCGCCAGCAGCATGAGACAGATCGGGGAGCTGTTTTTT. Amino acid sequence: CASSMRQIGELFF.

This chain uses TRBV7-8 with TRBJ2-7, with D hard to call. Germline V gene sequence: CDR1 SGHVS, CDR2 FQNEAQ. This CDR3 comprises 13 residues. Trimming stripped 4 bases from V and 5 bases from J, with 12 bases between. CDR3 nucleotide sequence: TGTGCCAGCAGCTCCCCCCAGAGCGACGAGCAGTACTTC. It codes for CASSSPQSDEQYF.

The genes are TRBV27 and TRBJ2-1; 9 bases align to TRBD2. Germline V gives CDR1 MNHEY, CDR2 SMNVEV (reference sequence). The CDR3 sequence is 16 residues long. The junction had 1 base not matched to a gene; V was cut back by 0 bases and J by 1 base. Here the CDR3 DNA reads TGTGCCAGCAGTTTATCGCGGGGGGGGTCCTACAATGAGCAGTTCTTC. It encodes CASSLSRGGSYNEQFF.